Below, one TCR beta chain is given with its context. A much bigger clone sits one base away, suggesting this may be a read error. This specimen belongs to a study of tumor-infiltrating lymphocytes in primary liver carcinoma. Across the study: Sample counts of productive TCRbeta reads spanned roughly 3.65 to 7.13 million; these counts were similar across tissue types.

The investigators made TCR beta cDNA from roughly 0.45 ug total RNA, using a constant-region primer. Sequencing libraries for TCR beta derived from three nested multiplex PCR rounds that used slightly modified ARM-PCR. It was with TRBV1-TRBV30 forward primers and a C-beta reverse primer that the first two PCR rounds were run, at approximately 10 cycles each. TCRdb independently ran MiXCR on the multiplex PCR reads; one entry per CDR3 protein. The repertoire holds approximately 45,000 distinct CDR3 sequences, with around 72% as singletons. Co-extraction yielded RNA and DNA from around 20-30 mg of unsorted bulk tissue. Patients' primary liver carcinoma was surgically resected. Whichever tumor sample was examined, it had over 85% viable tumor cells. This CDR3 region has 12 residues. Germline CDR1 and CDR2: LNHDA and SQIVND (reference sequence).

The clonotype originates from a man aged 35-49 years with primary liver carcinoma and hepatitis B virus infection. The chain recombines TRBV19 with TRBJ2-1; D may correspond to TRBD1 or TRBD2 (6 bases each). The source material was liver tumor tissue from sampling region 2. Noted subset: tumor region T2, inferior pole. CDR3 loop: CASSLQGGERFF. In DNA form, the CDR3 reads TGTGCCAGTAGTTTACAGGGAGGTGAGCGGTTCTTC.